Listed below are T cell receptor beta chains from one sample, sequenced in a study of TIL therapy for anti-PD-1-resistant metastatic lung cancer. The data were produced by immunoSEQ multiplex PCR, yet TCRdb's version contains in-frame clones alone and is incomplete. The repertoire has tens of thousands of clones, around three quarters of them found once; the top ten carry 2.5% to 3%. This specimen consisted of blood, obtained at baseline. The source is a woman aged 30 to 85 with non-small cell lung cancer. Both conserved end residues are part of each CDR3. The D gene is left open where the match is weak. Clone size is stated in some rows and not others, as once, few, many or a class when expanded.

J gene	V gene	clone size	D gene	CDR3 DNA	CDR3 protein
TRBJ2-5	TRBV19	NA	NA	TGTGCCAGTAGTCCCTGGGGGGGCGGGGAGACCCAGTACTTC	CASSPWGGGETQYF
TRBJ2-1	TRBV4-2	NA	TRBD2	TGTGCCAGCAGCCAAGATCGTGGGGCGGGAGCCAATGAGCAGTTCTTC	CASSQDRGAGANEQFF
TRBJ1-2	TRBV5-6	NA	TRBD1	TGTGCCAGCAGCTTGGGACAGGGGGCTGGCTACACCTTC	CASSLGQGAGYTF
TRBJ2-4	TRBV7-8	NA	NA	TGTGCCAGCAGCTTAGACGGGGGTTCGGCCAAAAACATTCAGTACTTC	CASSLDGGSAKNIQYF
TRBJ2-1	TRBV29-1	once	NA	TGCAGCGTTGAAGCCCAAGGTAGGGGATTCAATGAGCAGTTCTTC	CSVEAQGRGFNEQFF
TRBJ2-7	TRBV5-1	NA	NA	TGCGCCAGCAGCTTGCGGACCGCCAACTACGAGCAGTACTTC	CASSLRTANYEQYF
TRBJ1-1	TRBV5-1	NA	TRBD1	TGCGCCAGCAGCGTCGCGGGACAGAGGGTTAGAGCTTTCTTT	CASSVAGQRVRAFF
TRBJ2-1	TRBV6-5	NA	TRBD2	TGTGCCAGCAGTTTCTCCGCTAGCGGGACGGGGTATGAGCAGTTCTTC	CASSFSASGTGYEQFF
TRBJ1-2	TRBV4-1	NA	NA	TGCGCCAGCAGCCAAGACCTCTGGGGCAGGGTATTCTATGGCTACACCTTC	CASSQDLWGRVFYGYTF
TRBJ2-7	TRBV6-1	once	NA	TGTGCCAGCAGTGGAGAGACTGTCTCCTACGAGCAGTACTTC	CASSGETVSYEQYF
TRBJ2-3	TRBV5-1	NA	TRBD1	TGCGCCAGCAGCTTGGGGGGGACAGTTGGAACAGATACGCAGTATTTT	CASSLGGTVGTDTQYF
TRBJ1-1	TRBV5-1	few	NA	TGCGCCAGCAGCTTACTACTGAGTATGAACACTGAAGCTTTCTTT	CASSLLLSMNTEAFF
TRBJ2-1	TRBV10-3	NA	TRBD1	TGTGCCATCAGGCGGACAGGGGGATCTGAGCAGTTCTTC	CAIRRTGGSEQFF
TRBJ2-3	TRBV6-5	NA	NA	TGTGCCAGCAGTTATCGGAGGGCCTCAGATACGCAGTATTTT	CASSYRRASDTQYF
TRBJ1-1	TRBV6-5	once	NA	TGTGCCAGTGCAATTACAGGGCGGGCTTTCTTT	CASAITGRAFF
TRBJ2-1	TRBV9	NA	TRBD2	TGTGCCAGCAGTCGGGAGGGTCGGTCCAATGAGCAGTTCTTC	CASSREGRSNEQFF
TRBJ2-5	TRBV30	NA	NA	TGTGCCTGGAGTCACCAGAAGGACACGTACTGGGAGACCCAGTACTTC	CAWSHQKDTYWETQYF
TRBJ2-7	TRBV4-2	NA	TRBD2	TGTGCCAGCAGCCAAGACGGGATGCGGGAGGGCGAGCAGTACTTC	CASSQDGMREGEQYF
TRBJ2-7	TRBV5-4	NA	TRBD1	TGTGCCAGCAGCCAGGGACAGGCCTACGAGCAGTACTTC	CASSQGQAYEQYF
TRBJ2-5	TRBV11-2	NA	NA	TGTGCCAGCAGCTTAGCGTCCTGGCGGGGAGAGACCCAGTACTTC	CASSLASWRGETQYF
TRBJ1-5	TRBV6-5	NA	TRBD1	TGTGCCAGCAGTGACAGGGCACCAATAGCCCAGCATTTT	CASSDRAPIAQHF
TRBJ1-2	TRBV5-4	few	NA	TGTGCCAGCAGCTCCCCGTTGGGGGGCTACACCTTC	CASSSPLGGYTF
TRBJ2-1	TRBV5-1	NA	TRBD1	TGCGCCAGTACAACAGGGGGCGCATCCAATGAGCAGTTCTTC	CASTTGGASNEQFF
TRBJ1-1	TRBV6-6	few	TRBD1	TGTGCCAGCACAGCAGGGGGAACTGAAGCTTTCTTT	CASTAGGTEAFF
TRBJ2-3	TRBV15	NA	NA	TGTGCCACCAGCAGAGATCTAGGGGACACAGATACGCAGTATTTT	CATSRDLGDTDTQYF
TRBJ2-4	TRBV6-5	NA	TRBD2	TGTGCCAGCAGCCCCTCGGGACTAGGGAACATTCAGTACTTC	CASSPSGLGNIQYF
TRBJ1-2	TRBV10-2	NA	NA	TGCGCCAGCAGTGAGAACGGGGCCTATGGCTACACCTTC	CASSENGAYGYTF
TRBJ2-7	TRBV2	NA	TRBD2	TGTGCCAGCAGGTATAGTCTAGCGGGCCCCTACGAGCAGTACTTC	CASRYSLAGPYEQYF
TRBJ2-2	TRBV7-6	NA	NA	TGTGCCAGCAGCCAAGATAGGGGGAACACCGGGGAGCTGTTTTTT	CASSQDRGNTGELFF
TRBJ1-1	TRBV18	few	NA	TGTGCCAGCTCGTCGGACAGTCTGAACACTGAAGCTTTCTTT	CASSSDSLNTEAFF
TRBJ1-1	TRBV6-1	NA	NA	TGTGCCAGCTTATGGACCTCGAACACTGAAGCTTTCTTT	CASLWTSNTEAFF
TRBJ2-7	TRBV5-6	NA	NA	TGTGCCAGCAGCTCACCCTTTCACCACTCCTACGAGCAGTACTTC	CASSSPFHHSYEQYF
TRBJ2-7	TRBV27	NA	NA	TGTGCCAGCAGTTTATCCCATTGGGGGATGGACTACGAGCAGTACTTC	CASSLSHWGMDYEQYF
TRBJ2-3	TRBV11-2	once	NA	TGTGCCAGCAGCTCCTCGGACCCAAGGGATACGCAGTATTTT	CASSSSDPRDTQYF
TRBJ2-3	TRBV9	NA	TRBD2	TGTGCCAGCAGCGTAGTGAGTAGCGGGAGAGATACGCAGTATTTT	CASSVVSSGRDTQYF
TRBJ2-4	TRBV10-3	NA	NA	TGTGCCATCAGTGAGGAACAGGGACCCTTCTTCATTCAGTACTTC	CAISEEQGPFFIQYF
TRBJ2-1	TRBV7-8	NA	TRBD2	TGTGCCAGCAGCTTAGGGGGACTAGCTTCCAATGAGCAGTTCTTC	CASSLGGLASNEQFF
TRBJ1-1	TRBV2	NA	NA	TGTGCCAGCAGCTTAAGGACTGAAGCTTTCTTT	CASSLRTEAFF
TRBJ2-1	TRBV5-4	NA	NA	TGTGCCAGCAGCTTGAACGAGGGCACCTACAATGAGCAGTTCTTC	CASSLNEGTYNEQFF
TRBJ2-5	TRBV10-1	NA	TRBD1	TGCGCCAGCAGTGGGGGACAGGGGGCCGGAGAGACCCAGTACTTC	CASSGGQGAGETQYF
TRBJ1-2	TRBV29-1	NA	NA	TGCAGCGCCCGAGACCGGGTTGGAGGCTACACCTTC	CSARDRVGGYTF
TRBJ1-5	TRBV10-3	NA	NA	TGTGCCATCAGTGATGGGGGCCAGCCCCAGCATTTT	CAISDGGQPQHF
TRBJ2-7	TRBV7-9	NA	NA	TGTGCCAGCAGCTTAAGCTCCTACGAGCAGTACTTC	CASSLSSYEQYF
TRBJ2-7	TRBV6-5	NA	TRBD2	TGTGCCAGCAGTTGGGGCGGGAGGGCCGTGAGGGAGCAGTACTTC	CASSWGGRAVREQYF
TRBJ2-7	TRBV6-1	NA	NA	TGTGCCAGCAGTGAACGGGGCGAGCAGTACTTC	CASSERGEQYF